The source of this T cell receptor beta chain is a study of blood T cells in healthy people across ages. Combining a sample-barcoded 5' primer with a J-beta primer mix, a second PCR ran for 7 to 11 cycles. TCRdb recomputed calls from the 5' RACE reads with MiXCR, one row per CDR3 protein. The profile shows around 710,000 distinct CDR3 sequences, around 46% of them singletons. Of note for this clonotype: Since a much larger clone is just one base distant, this may be a read error.

CDR1 is SQVTM and CDR2 is ANQGSEA in the germline V gene. The CDR3 is 11 residues long. Specimen: blood. This receptor was obtained from an older woman in good health. The chain joins TRBV29-1 to TRBJ2-5; weak D call: TRBD1 (6 bases). Gene TRBJ2-7 matches the end of the DNA better, so the J call may be wrong. In DNA, the CDR3 is TGCAGCGTTGAAGAGGGGGCCGAGCAGTACTTC. The encoded protein is CSVEEGAEQYF.